The T cell receptor beta chain described here comes from a study of blood T cell repertoires in COVID-19. Study background: The United States, Italy and Spain were the sources of the acute and convalescent COVID-19 samples. T cells, B-cell-depleted T cells, or PBMCs supplied cDNA or gDNA.

The V gene's germline CDR1 is LNHDA and CDR2 SQIVND (reference sequence). The length of the CDR3 is 12 residues. Trimming shortened V by 6 bases and J by 6 bases, and 8 bases separated the two germline ends. As handled by the study authors: Quantification of nucleated cells was approximated via reference gene primer amplification. Sequencing was performed with immunoSEQ multiplex PCR; in TCRdb, only in-frame clones are kept and a portion is missing. The V and J calls and clone size are taken from that table; D and trimming were inferred from the DNA. Here the sample spans under 75,000 clones, approximately 80% being singletons.

The chain links TRBV19 to TRBJ2-2; a possible D gene is TRBD1 (6 bases). The sequence was obtained from a woman aged 80 or over with active or convalescent COVID-19. The sequenced material came from peripheral blood. In DNA, the CDR3 is TGTGCCAGTAGAAAGGGGGCCGGGGAGCTGTTTTTT. This sequence encodes CASRKGAGELFF.